The rows below give T cell receptor beta chains drawn from one sample of a study of T cells after yellow fever vaccination. Each CDR3 protein gets one entry after TCRdb re-called the 5' RACE reads with MiXCR. The sample has 620,000 or so distinct CDR3 sequences; around a sixth are singletons. The sequences come from PBMCs, collected 5 days after the first yellow fever vaccination. These receptor sequences come from a young man who received the YFV17D yellow fever vaccine. Each CDR3 is given with its conserved first and last residue. A D gene is named only where the DNA matches it firmly.

TRBV5-1	.	TRBJ1-2	CASSLSTYGYTF
TRBV12-3/TRBV12-4	TRBD2	TRBJ2-1	CASSLRRGGLGEQFF
TRBV12-3/TRBV12-4	.	TRBJ1-2	CASSSGQHYGYTF
TRBV4-1	.	TRBJ2-3	CASSQGTFTDTQYF
TRBV18	.	TRBJ1-5	CASSPATVSNQPQHF
TRBV5-1	.	TRBJ2-1	CASSHGFGNEQFF
TRBV27	TRBD2	TRBJ2-1	CASSGLAGGQLNNEQFF
TRBV20-1	TRBD1	TRBJ1-2	CSADRTGGVGWDGYTF
TRBV14	.	TRBJ1-2	CASSQDRPGWDYGYTF
TRBV20-1	.	TRBJ1-5	CSASSGNQPQHF
TRBV3-1	.	TRBJ1-1	CASSQDSARNTEAFF
TRBV4-2	TRBD1	TRBJ1-2	CASSQDLTSGTGTVHF